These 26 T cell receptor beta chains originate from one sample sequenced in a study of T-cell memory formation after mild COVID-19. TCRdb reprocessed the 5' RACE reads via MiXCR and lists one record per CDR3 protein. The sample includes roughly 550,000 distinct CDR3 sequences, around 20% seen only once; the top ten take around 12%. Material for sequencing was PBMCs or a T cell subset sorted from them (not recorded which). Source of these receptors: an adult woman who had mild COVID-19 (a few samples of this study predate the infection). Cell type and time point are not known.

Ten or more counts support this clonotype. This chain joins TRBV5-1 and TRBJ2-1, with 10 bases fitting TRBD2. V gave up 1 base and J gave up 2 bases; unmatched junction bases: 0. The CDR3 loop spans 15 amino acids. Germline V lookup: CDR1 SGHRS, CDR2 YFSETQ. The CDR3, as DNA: TGCGCCAGCAGCTTGCTAGCGGGAGCCTACAATGAGCAGTTCTTC. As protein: CASSLLAGAYNEQFF.

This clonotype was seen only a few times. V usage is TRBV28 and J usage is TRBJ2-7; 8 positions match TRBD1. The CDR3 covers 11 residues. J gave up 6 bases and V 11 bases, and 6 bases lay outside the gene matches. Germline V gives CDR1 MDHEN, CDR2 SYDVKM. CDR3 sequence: CALGQVGEQYF. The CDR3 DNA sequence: TGTGCCCTGGGACAGGTCGGCGAGCAGTACTTC.

The CDR3, as DNA: TGCAGTGCCATGGGGGTTCGGACTGAAGCTTTCTTT. As protein: CSAMGVRTEAFF. The V call is TRBV20-1, the J call TRBJ1-1; possibly TRBD1 for D (5 bases). Germline V gene sequence: CDR1 DFQATT, CDR2 SNEGSKA (reference sequence). Trimming took off 6 bases at V and 5 bases at J, with 13 bases between the two ends. This CDR3 is built from 12 residues.

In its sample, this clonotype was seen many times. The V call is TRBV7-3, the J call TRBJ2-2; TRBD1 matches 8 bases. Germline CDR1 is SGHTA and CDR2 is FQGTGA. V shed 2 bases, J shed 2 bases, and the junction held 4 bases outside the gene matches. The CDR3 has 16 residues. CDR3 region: CASSLGGQGNTGELFF. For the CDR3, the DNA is TGTGCCAGCAGCTTAGGTGGACAGGGCAACACCGGGGAGCTGTTTTTT.

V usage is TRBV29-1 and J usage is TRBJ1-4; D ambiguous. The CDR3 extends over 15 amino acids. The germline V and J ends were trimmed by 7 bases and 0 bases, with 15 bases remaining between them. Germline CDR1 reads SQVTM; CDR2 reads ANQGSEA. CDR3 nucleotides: TGCAGCGCCGCAACGGGCAGTTCAACTAATGAAAAACTGTTTTTT. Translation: CSAATGSSTNEKLFF.

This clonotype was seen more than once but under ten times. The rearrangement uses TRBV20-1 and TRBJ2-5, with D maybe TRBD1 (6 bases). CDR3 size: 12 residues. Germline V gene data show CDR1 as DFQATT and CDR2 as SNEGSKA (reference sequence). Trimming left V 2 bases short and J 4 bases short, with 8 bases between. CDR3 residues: CSARRTVETQYF. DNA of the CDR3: TGCAGTGCTAGAAGGACAGTAGAGACCCAGTACTTC.

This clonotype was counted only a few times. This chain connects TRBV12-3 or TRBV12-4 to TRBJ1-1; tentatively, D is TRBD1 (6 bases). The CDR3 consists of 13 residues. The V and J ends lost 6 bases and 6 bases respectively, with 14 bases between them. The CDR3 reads CASRKGVEAEAFF. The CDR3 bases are TGTGCCAGCAGGAAGGGGGTTGAGGCTGAAGCTTTCTTT.

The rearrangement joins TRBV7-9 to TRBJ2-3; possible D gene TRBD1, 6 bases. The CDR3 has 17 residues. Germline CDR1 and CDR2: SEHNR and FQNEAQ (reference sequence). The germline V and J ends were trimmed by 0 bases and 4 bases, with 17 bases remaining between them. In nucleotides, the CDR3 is TGTGCCAGCAGCTTAGCGCAAGGGCAGGGGAAAGCAGATACGCAGTATTTT. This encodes CASSLAQGQGKADTQYF.

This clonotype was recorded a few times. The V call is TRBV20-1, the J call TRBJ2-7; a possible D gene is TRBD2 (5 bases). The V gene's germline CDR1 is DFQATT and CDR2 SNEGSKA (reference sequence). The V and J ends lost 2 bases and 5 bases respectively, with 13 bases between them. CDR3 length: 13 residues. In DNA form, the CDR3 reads TGCAGTGCTAGAAGTGTTGGGGAGCACGAGCAGTACTTC. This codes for CSARSVGEHEQYF.

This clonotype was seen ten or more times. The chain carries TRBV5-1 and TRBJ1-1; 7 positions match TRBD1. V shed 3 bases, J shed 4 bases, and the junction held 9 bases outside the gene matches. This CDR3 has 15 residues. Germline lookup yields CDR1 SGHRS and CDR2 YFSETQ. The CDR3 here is CASSSLIRDSTEAFF. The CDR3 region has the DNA TGCGCCAGCAGCTCCCTGATCCGGGACAGCACTGAAGCTTTCTTT.

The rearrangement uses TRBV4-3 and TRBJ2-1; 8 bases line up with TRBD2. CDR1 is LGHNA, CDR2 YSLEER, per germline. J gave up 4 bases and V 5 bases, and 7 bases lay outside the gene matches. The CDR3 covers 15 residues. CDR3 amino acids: CASSSELAVYNEQFF. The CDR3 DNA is TGCGCCAGCAGCTCAGAACTAGCGGTTTACAATGAGCAGTTCTTC.

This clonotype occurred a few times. Written as DNA, the CDR3 is TGTGCCAGCAGCTTTAGGCGGGACATCTCCTCCTATAATTCACCCCTCCACTTT. Protein: CASSFRRDISSYNSPLHF. The gene calls are TRBV7-9 and TRBJ1-6; tentative D call: TRBD1 (6 bases). CDR3 length: 18 amino acids. Between the trimmed V and J ends, which lost 3 bases and 0 bases, there was a span of 15 bases. Germline V lookup: CDR1 SEHNR, CDR2 FQNEAQ (reference sequence).

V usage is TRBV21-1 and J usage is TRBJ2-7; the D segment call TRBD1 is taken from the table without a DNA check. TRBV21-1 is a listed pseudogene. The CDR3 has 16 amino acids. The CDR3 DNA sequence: TGTGCCAGCAGCAAAGTTAGAGGGGGCCTCTCCTACGAGCAGTACTTC. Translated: CASSKVRGGLSYEQYF.

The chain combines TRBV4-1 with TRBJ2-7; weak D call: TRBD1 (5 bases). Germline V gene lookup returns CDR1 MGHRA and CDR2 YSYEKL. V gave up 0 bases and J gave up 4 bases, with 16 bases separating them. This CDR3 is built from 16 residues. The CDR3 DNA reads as TGCGCCAGCAGCCAAGATTCGTGGGGCGAGATATACGAGCAGTACTTC. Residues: CASSQDSWGEIYEQYF.

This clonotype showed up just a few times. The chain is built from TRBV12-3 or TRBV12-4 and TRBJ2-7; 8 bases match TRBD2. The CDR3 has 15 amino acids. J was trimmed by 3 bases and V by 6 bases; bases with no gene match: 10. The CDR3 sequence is CASRGSLAGLYEQYF. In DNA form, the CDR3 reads TGTGCCAGCAGAGGGAGCCTAGCGGGCCTCTACGAGCAGTACTTC.

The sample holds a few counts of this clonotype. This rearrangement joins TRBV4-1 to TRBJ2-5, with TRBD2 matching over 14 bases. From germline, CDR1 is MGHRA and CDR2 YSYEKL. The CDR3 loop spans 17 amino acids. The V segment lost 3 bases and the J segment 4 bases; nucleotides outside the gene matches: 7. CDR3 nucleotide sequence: TGCGCCAGCAGCCACGCCGGACTAGCGGGGGGTTTAGAGACCCAGTACTTC. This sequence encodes CASSHAGLAGGLETQYF.

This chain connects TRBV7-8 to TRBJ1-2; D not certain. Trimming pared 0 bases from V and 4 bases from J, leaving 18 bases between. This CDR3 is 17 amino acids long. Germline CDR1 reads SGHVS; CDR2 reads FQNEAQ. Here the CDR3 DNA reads TGTGCCAGCAGCTTAGCGCATCTGGCAGAAACTCCCTATGGCTACACCTTC. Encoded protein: CASSLAHLAETPYGYTF.

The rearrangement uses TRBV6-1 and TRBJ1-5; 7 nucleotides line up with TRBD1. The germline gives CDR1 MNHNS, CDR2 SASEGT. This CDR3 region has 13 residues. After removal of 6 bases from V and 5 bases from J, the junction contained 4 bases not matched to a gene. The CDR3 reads CASSRTGYQPQHF. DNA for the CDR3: TGTGCCAGCAGCCGGACAGGCTATCAGCCCCAGCATTTT.

CDR3 sequence (DNA): TGTGCCAGCAGAACAAAGGGGGGCACAGATACGCAGTATTTT. Its protein is CASRTKGGTDTQYF. V is TRBV6-5 and J is TRBJ2-3; possible D gene TRBD1, 6 bases. This CDR3 comprises 14 residues. Germline V gives CDR1 MNHEY, CDR2 SVGAGI. Trimming removed 6 bases from V and 1 base from J, with 11 bases in between.

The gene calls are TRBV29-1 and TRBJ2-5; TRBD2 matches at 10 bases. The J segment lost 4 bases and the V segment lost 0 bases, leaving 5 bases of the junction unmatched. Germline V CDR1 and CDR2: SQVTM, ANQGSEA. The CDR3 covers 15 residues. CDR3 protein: CSVEDPAGGPETQYF. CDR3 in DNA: TGCAGCGTTGAAGACCCAGCGGGGGGGCCAGAGACCCAGTACTTC.

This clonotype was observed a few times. The CDR3 region has the DNA TGTGCCAGCACCAGAGGGACTAGCGGGGCCCTAGCCAAAAACATTCAGTACTTC. Its translation is CASTRGTSGALAKNIQYF. This sequence joins TRBV12-3 or TRBV12-4 and TRBJ2-4, with 13 positions matching TRBD2. CDR3 size: 18 residues. V lost 7 bases, J lost 0 bases, and 9 bases stayed unmatched.

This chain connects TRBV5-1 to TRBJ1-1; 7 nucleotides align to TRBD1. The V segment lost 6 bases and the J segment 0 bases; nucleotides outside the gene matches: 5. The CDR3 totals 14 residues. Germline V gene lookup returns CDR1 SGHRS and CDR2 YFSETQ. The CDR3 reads CASIQGGMNTEAFF. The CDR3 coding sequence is TGCGCCAGCATCCAGGGGGGGATGAACACTGAAGCTTTCTTT.

CDR3 amino acids: CASSKDGVSNEQFF. The CDR3, as DNA: TGTGCCAGCAGTAAAGATGGAGTCAGCAATGAGCAGTTCTTC. The chain couples TRBV6-2 or TRBV6-3 to TRBJ2-1; D unresolved. Germline values: CDR1 MNHEY, CDR2 SVGEGT. V was clipped by 5 bases and J by 6 bases, with 14 bases between them. This CDR3 contains 14 residues.

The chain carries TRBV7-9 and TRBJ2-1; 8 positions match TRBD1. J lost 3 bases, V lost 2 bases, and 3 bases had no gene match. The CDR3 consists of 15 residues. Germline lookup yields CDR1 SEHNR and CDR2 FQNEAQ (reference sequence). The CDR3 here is CASSLSQGDYNEQFF. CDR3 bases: TGTGCCAGCAGCTTATCACAGGGGGACTACAATGAGCAGTTCTTC.

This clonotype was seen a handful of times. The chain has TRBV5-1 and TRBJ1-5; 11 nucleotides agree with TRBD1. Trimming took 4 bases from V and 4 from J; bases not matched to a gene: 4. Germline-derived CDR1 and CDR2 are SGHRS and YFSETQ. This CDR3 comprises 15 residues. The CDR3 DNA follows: TGCGCCAGCAGCACGGGACAGGGGGGGAATCAGCCCCAGCATTTT. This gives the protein CASSTGQGGNQPQHF.

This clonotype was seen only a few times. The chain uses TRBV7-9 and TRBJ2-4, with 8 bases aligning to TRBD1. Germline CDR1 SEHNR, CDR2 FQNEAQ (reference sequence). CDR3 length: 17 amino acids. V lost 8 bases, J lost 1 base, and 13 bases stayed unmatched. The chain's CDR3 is CASSLAGGFVAKNIQYF. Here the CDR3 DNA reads TGTGCCAGCTCCCTGGCAGGGGGCTTCGTGGCCAAAAACATTCAGTACTTC.